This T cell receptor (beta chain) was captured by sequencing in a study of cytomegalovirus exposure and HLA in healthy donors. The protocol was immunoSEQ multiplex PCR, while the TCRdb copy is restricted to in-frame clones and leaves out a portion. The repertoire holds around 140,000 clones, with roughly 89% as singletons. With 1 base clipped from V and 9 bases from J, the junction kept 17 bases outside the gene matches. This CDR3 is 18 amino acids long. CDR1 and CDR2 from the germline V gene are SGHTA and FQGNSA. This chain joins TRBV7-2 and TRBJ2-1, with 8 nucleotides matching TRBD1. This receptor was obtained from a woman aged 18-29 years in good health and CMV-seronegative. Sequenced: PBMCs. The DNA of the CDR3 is TGTGCCAGCAGCTTAGTTTTTGTTGGGCAGGGGGCAGTCGGTGAGCAGTTCTTC. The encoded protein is CASSLVFVGQGAVGEQFF.